This T cell receptor (beta chain) is drawn from a study of blood T cell repertoires in COVID-19. About the research overall: T cells, B-cell-depleted T cells, or PBMCs supplied cDNA or gDNA.

Germline V CDR1 and CDR2: SGHVS, FQNEAQ. The CDR3 runs 13 residues. The V segment lost 4 bases and the J segment 3 bases; nucleotides outside the gene matches: 1. Profiling relied on immunoSEQ multiplex PCR, and the TCRdb table lists in-frame clones only, not all of them. The sample has about 260,000 clones, around 84% seen once. This clone showed up just a few times. Material for sequencing was peripheral blood. The sequence came from a man in his fifties or sixties with acute or convalescent COVID-19. The rearrangement links TRBV7-8 to TRBJ1-1, with TRBD1 matching 8 bases. CDR3 protein: CASSSDRDTEAFF. The CDR3, as DNA: TGTGCCAGCAGCTCGGACAGGGACACTGAAGCTTTCTTT.